A single sample is the source of the 10 T cell receptor beta chains below, sequenced in a study of blood T cell repertoires in COVID-19. Some clones are missing from TCRdb's copy, which holds only in-frame ones; the method was immunoSEQ multiplex PCR. The sample shows 200,000 to 250,000 clones, about 85% of them seen only once. Sequencing input: peripheral blood. These receptors were taken from an older woman who had recovered from COVID-19.

This clone showed up just a few times. The V and J genes are TRBV5-6 and TRBJ2-3; D is possibly TRBD1 (5 bases). Germline V gene sequence: CDR1 SGHDT, CDR2 YYEEEE. V was trimmed by 4 bases and J by 2 bases, leaving 17 bases between them. The CDR3 is 16 amino acids. For the CDR3, the DNA is TGTGCCAGCAGCCCAAACACAGGCCGCATCACAGATACGCAGTATTTT. Its translation is CASSPNTGRITDTQYF.

The chain carries TRBV10-3 and TRBJ2-5, with 7 bases matching TRBD2. Germline values: CDR1 ENHRY, CDR2 SYGVKD. The CDR3 has 13 residues. V lost 6 bases, J lost 4 bases, and 5 bases stayed unmatched. The CDR3 DNA sequence: TGTGCCATCAGCCGGGGGGAGACAGAGACCCAGTACTTC. It is translated as CAISRGETETQYF.

The J gene is TRBJ1-1, the V gene TRBV6-6; D not resolved. V dropped 5 bases and J dropped 2 bases, with 9 bases sitting between them. Germline loops: CDR1 MNHNY, CDR2 SVGAGI (reference sequence). The CDR3 consists of 13 residues. The CDR3, as DNA: TGTGCCAGCAGTCTACAGTTCAACACTGAAGCTTTCTTT. Amino acid sequence: CASSLQFNTEAFF.

The gene calls are TRBV13 and TRBJ1-1, with a tentative D call TRBD1 (5 bases). The CDR3 has 17 amino acids. The V end was cut by 5 bases, the J end by 4 bases, with 23 bases between. Looked up from germline, CDR1 is PRHDT and CDR2 is FYEKMQ (reference sequence). In DNA form, the CDR3 reads TGTGCCAGCAGCCCAACGCGGATAGGGACTTTATTCACTGAAGCTTTCTTT. This codes for CASSPTRIGTLFTEAFF.

V gene TRBV9 combines with J gene TRBJ1-6, with a tentative D call TRBD1 (5 bases). The CDR3 runs to 15 residues. Trimming took 4 bases from V and 8 from J, leaving 16 bases between them. The germline V gene encodes CDR1 SGDLS and CDR2 YYNGEE. The CDR3 loop reads CASSLGRGFDSPLHF. CDR3 DNA: TGTGCCAGCAGCCTAGGGAGGGGCTTTGATTCACCCCTCCACTTT.

The chain combines TRBV6-5 with TRBJ1-2, with TRBD1 matching over 9 bases. CDR3 length equals 15 residues. Germline values: CDR1 MNHEY, CDR2 SVGAGI. V trimming: 6 bases; J trimming: 8 bases; junction bases outside the gene matches: 13. The CDR3 DNA reads as TGTGCCAGCAGCTCGCTTACAGGGGGCGCTCGGGGCTACACCTTC. It codes for CASSSLTGGARGYTF.

The gene calls are TRBV13 and TRBJ2-2; D unresolved. V was cut by 3 bases and J by 7 bases, with 6 bases left in between. The germline V gene has CDR1 PRHDT and CDR2 FYEKMQ (reference sequence). The CDR3 extends over 12 amino acids. The CDR3 is CASSFPGGELFF. The CDR3 nucleotides are TGTGCCAGCAGCTTCCCCGGCGGGGAGCTGTTTTTT. The full variable domain, in which reference TRBV13 and TRBJ2-2 provide the parts outside the CDR3, is AAGVIQSPRHLIKEKRETATLKCYPIPRHDTVYWYQQGPGQDPQFLISFYEKMQSDKGSIPDRFSAQQFSDYHSELNMSSLELGDSALYFCASSFPGGELFFGEGSRLTVL.

This rearrangement joins TRBV5-1 to TRBJ2-7; tentatively, D is TRBD1 (7 bases). CDR1 is SGHRS and CDR2 is YFSETQ in the germline V gene. The V end was cut by 4 bases, the J end by 5 bases, with 16 bases between. The CDR3 covers 14 residues. The CDR3 reads CASSPPGGRDEQYF. The CDR3 region has the DNA TGCGCCAGCAGCCCCCCAGGGGGGCGGGACGAGCAGTACTTC.

This sequence joins TRBV19 and TRBJ2-3; 9 bases map to TRBD2. V lost 6 bases and J lost 3; bases outside the gene matches: 4. The CDR3 has 14 residues. Germline CDR1 LNHDA, CDR2 SQIVND (reference sequence). The CDR3 is CASRGGGATDTQYF. The CDR3 DNA is TGTGCCAGTAGGGGCGGGGGGGCGACAGATACGCAGTATTTT. Variable domain in full (rest from reference TRBV19 and TRBJ2-3): DGGITQSPKYLFRKEGQNVTLSCEQNLNHDAMYWYRQDPGQGLRLIYYSQIVNDFQKGDIAEGYSVSREKKESFPLTVTSAQKNPTAFYLCASRGGGATDTQYFGPGTRLTVL.

V usage is TRBV11-2 and J usage is TRBJ1-1; 8 bases align to TRBD1. The CDR3 runs 12 residues. After removal of 1 base from V and 11 bases from J, the junction contained 3 bases not matched to a gene. The germline CDR1 and CDR2 sequences are SGHAT and FQNNGV. CDR3 sequence reads: CASSLATGDAFF. CDR3 DNA: TGTGCCAGCAGCTTAGCGACAGGGGACGCTTTCTTT.